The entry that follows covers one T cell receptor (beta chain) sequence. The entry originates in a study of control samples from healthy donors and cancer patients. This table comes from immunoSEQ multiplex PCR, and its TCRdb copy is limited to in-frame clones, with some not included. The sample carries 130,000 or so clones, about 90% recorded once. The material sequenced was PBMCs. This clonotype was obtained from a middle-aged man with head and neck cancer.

CDR3 nucleotide sequence: TGTGCCAGCAGCCCTCCAGGGGGGGCGGGCGAGCAGTACTTC. Encoded protein: CASSPPGGAGEQYF. The chain uses TRBV11-2 and TRBJ2-7, with D tentatively TRBD1 or TRBD2 (7 bases each). Germline V gene data show CDR1 as SGHAT and CDR2 as FQNNGV. Trimming took off 5 bases at V and 6 bases at J, with 17 bases between the two ends. The CDR3 extends over 14 amino acids.